A selection of T cell receptor beta chains follows, all from one sample in a study of blood T cell repertoires in COVID-19. The protocol was immunoSEQ multiplex PCR, while the TCRdb copy is restricted to in-frame clones and leaves out a portion. The sample includes approximately 210,000 clones, approximately 89% seen only once; the top ten take 4.8%. What was sequenced was peripheral blood. These receptor sequences come from a woman between 40 and 50 years old with acute or convalescent COVID-19. Each CDR3 is given with its conserved first and last residue.

j_gene | v_gene | CDR3aa
TRBJ2-5 | TRBV6-1 | CASSEGYIRETQYF
TRBJ1-6 | TRBV6-1 | CASSEHGRSSYNSPLHF
TRBJ1-2 | TRBV10-3 | CAISESPGDLYGYTF
TRBJ1-2 | TRBV6-6 | CASGLTRGGDYGYTF
TRBJ1-4 | TRBV18 | CASSPRTGAYEKLFF
TRBJ1-2 | TRBV9 | CASSPGGHVNYGYTF
TRBJ2-1 | TRBV4-2 | CASSQAGLAGNNEQFF
TRBJ1-2 | TRBV9 | CASSLQGAGYGYTF
TRBJ1-6 | TRBV15 | CATRGGTGNSPLHF
TRBJ2-1 | TRBV5-6 | CASAGPGLREWKQFF
TRBJ1-2 | TRBV10-2 | CATSPQTELYGYTF
TRBJ2-2 | TRBV9 | CASSARLAGTGELFF
TRBJ2-3 | TRBV9 | CASSSRTNTDTQYF
TRBJ1-1 | TRBV7-9 | CASSSNRGPVTEAFF
TRBJ1-1 | TRBV19 | CASNQWTGDVTEAFF
TRBJ1-4 | TRBV11-2 | CASSRGTGEKLFF
TRBJ1-5 | TRBV6-6 | CASSLRGGGNQPQHF
TRBJ1-1 | TRBV9 | CASSPGGGGGTEAFF
TRBJ1-2 | TRBV19 | CASSRPTDTNYGYTF
TRBJ1-2 | TRBV27 | CASSPRTGDGYTF
TRBJ2-5 | TRBV2 | CASSGQGGETQYF
TRBJ1-1 | TRBV15 | CATSPERTGVTEAFF
TRBJ1-5 | TRBV30 | CAWTTSAGGNQPQHF
TRBJ1-1 | TRBV29-1 | CSYHSEAKAFF
TRBJ1-1 | TRBV23-1 | CASRAPPGCVDTEAFF
TRBJ1-5 | TRBV27 | CASSLSRGQGNQPQHF
TRBJ2-3 | TRBV7-9 | CASSPRGSGGDTQYF
TRBJ2-2 | TRBV13 | CASSPVVGGRDTGELFF
TRBJ2-2 | TRBV5-1 | CASRGTENTGELFF
TRBJ1-1 | TRBV3-1/TRBV3-2 | CASSRGGNTEAFF
TRBJ1-4 | TRBV6-5 | CASKEYRELGKLFF
TRBJ1-2 | TRBV10-3 | CAIRARGLANYGYTF
TRBJ1-6 | TRBV9 | CASSVGSSRHNSPLHF
TRBJ1-2 | TRBV24-1 | CATSNYRGMNYGYTF
TRBJ1-1 | TRBV21-1 | CASSFRDRGLIGEAFF
TRBJ1-1 | TRBV10-3 | CAIRGTGINEAFF
TRBJ1-2 | TRBV2 | CASTPSSGGGGYTF
TRBJ1-1 | TRBV6-5 | CASRDRGRGSTEAFF
TRBJ1-2 | TRBV3-1/TRBV3-2 | CASSPTGSLDYTF
TRBJ2-1 | TRBV2 | CASRAGNEQFF
TRBJ2-5 | TRBV4-1 | CASSQGGGSAFQETQYF
TRBJ1-1 | TRBV10-3 | CAISKGGLTEAFF
TRBJ1-2 | TRBV10-3 | CAIREDLRYGYTF
TRBJ1-4 | TRBV14 | CASSQGDLELNEKLFF
TRBJ1-5 | TRBV2 | CASRGVQGTGHQPQHF
TRBJ2-3 | TRBV4-2 | CASSQGVGQRVDTQYF
TRBJ1-1 | TRBV27 | CASSSQGGDTEAFF
TRBJ1-1 | TRBV5-1 | CASSMTGMNTEAFF
TRBJ2-1 | TRBV3-1/TRBV3-2 | CASSHVDGGEQFF
TRBJ1-1 | TRBV29-1 | CSVGGPRGDGRRMNTEAFF
TRBJ1-5 | TRBV30 | CAWSGGQGYQPQHF